This T cell receptor beta chain was retrieved from a study of blood T cell repertoires in COVID-19. The V and J ends lost 3 bases and 5 bases, in that order; junction bases with no gene match: 5. Per germline, CDR1 KGHSH and CDR2 LQKENI. CDR3 length: 14 amino acids. Allocation to cohorts depended on clinical history reported by the participants. In the source study's methods: It was from reference gene primer amplification that nucleated cell counts were estimated. TCRdb's copy holds only in-frame clones and misses some; the assay was immunoSEQ multiplex PCR. That table is the source of V, J and clone size, and D and trimming were worked out from the DNA. The table includes 290,000 or so clones, around 87% detected once.

Sequencing was done on a sample of PBMCs or T cells enriched from blood (not recorded which). The receptor was derived from a woman between 18 and 29 years old with acute COVID-19. This chain joins TRBV18 and TRBJ1-2; 8 bases are a match to TRBD1. The CDR3 spells CASSPGQEQYGYTF. In nucleotides, the CDR3 is TGTGCCAGCTCACCGGGACAGGAGCAATATGGCTACACCTTC.